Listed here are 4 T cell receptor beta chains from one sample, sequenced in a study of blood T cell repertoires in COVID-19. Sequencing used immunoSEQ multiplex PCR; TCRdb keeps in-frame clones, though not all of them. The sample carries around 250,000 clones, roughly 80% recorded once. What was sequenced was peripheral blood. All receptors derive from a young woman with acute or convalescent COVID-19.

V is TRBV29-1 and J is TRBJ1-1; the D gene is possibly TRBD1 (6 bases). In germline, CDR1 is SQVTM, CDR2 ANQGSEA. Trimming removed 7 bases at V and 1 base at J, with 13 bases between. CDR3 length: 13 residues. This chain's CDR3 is CSARDTKNTEAFF. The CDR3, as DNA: TGCAGCGCCCGGGACACCAAGAACACTGAAGCTTTCTTT.

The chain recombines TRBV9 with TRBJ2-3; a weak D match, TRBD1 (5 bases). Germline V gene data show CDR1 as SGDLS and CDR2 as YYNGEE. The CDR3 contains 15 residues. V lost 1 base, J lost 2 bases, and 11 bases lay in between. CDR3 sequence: CASSVNQGSTDTQYF. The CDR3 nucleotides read TGTGCCAGCAGCGTAAACCAGGGCTCCACAGATACGCAGTATTTT. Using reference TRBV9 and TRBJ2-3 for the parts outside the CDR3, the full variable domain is DSGVTQTPKHLITATGQRVTLRCSPRSGDLSVYWYQQSLDQGLQFLIQYYNGEERAKGNILERFSAQQFPDLHSELNLSSLELGDSALYFCASSVNQGSTDTQYFGPGTRLTVL.

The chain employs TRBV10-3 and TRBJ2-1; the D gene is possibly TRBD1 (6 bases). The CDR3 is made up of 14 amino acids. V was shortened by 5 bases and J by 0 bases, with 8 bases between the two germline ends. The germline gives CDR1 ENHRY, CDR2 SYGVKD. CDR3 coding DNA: TGTGCCATCAGTAGGGGGAACTCCTACAATGAGCAGTTCTTC. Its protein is CAISRGNSYNEQFF.

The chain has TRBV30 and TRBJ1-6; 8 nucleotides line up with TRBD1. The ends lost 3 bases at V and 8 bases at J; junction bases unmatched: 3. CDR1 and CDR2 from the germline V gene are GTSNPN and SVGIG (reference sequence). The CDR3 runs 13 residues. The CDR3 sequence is CAWSGQGDSPLHF. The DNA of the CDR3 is TGTGCCTGGAGCGGACAGGGAGATTCACCCCTCCACTTT.